Listed here are 24 T cell receptor beta chains from one sample, sequenced in a study of cytomegalovirus exposure and HLA in healthy donors. The primer mix had 60 Vbeta and 13 Jbeta primers. The assay was immunoSEQ multiplex PCR, and TCRdb's table has in-frame clones only and misses some. Among more than 150,000 clones listed, about 84% were seen once. Specimen: PBMCs. Receptors were obtained from a man aged 50 or older in good health and CMV-seronegative.

A note on this clone: The same CDR3 arises from other DNA sequences in this sample as well. The rearrangement uses TRBV7-2 and TRBJ2-7; D unresolved. Germline V gene sequence: CDR1 SGHTA, CDR2 FQGNSA. This CDR3 is built from 13 residues. V lost 1 base, J lost 2 bases, and 6 bases lay in between. The chain's CDR3 is CASSLGGPYEQYF. CDR3 in DNA: TGTGCCAGCAGCTTAGGAGGCCCCTACGAGCAGTACTTC.

The V and J genes are TRBV11-2 and TRBJ2-5; D remains unclear. The CDR3 contains 14 residues. V lost 0 bases and J 7 bases, leaving 12 bases between the germline ends. In germline, CDR1 is SGHAT, CDR2 FQNNGV. As DNA, the CDR3 is TGTGCCAGCAGCTTAGACCCCTCCTCGGGGACCCAGTACTTC. This codes for CASSLDPSSGTQYF. Filled out from reference TRBV11-2 and TRBJ2-5, the complete variable domain reads EAGVAQSPRYKIIEKRQSVAFWCNPISGHATLYWYQQILGQGPKLLIQFQNNGVVDDSQLPKDRFSAERLKGVDSTLKIQPAKLEDSAVYLCASSLDPSSGTQYFGPGTRLLVL.

The chain couples TRBV5-1 to TRBJ2-1, with D possibly being TRBD1 (6 bases). The V and J ends lost 0 bases and 12 bases respectively, with 16 bases between them. The length of the CDR3 is 14 residues. CDR1 and CDR2 (germline): SGHRS, YFSETQ. Written as DNA, the CDR3 is TGCGCCAGCAGCTTGGATAGTCCCTTAGGGGGGCAGTTCTTC. Translated: CASSLDSPLGGQFF.

The J gene is TRBJ1-1, the V gene TRBV6-1, with unresolved D. This CDR3 is 13 amino acids long. The germline V gene encodes CDR1 MNHNS and CDR2 SASEGT. V was pared by 2 bases and J by 6 bases, with 10 bases between. This CDR3 is CASSESPLAEAFF. CDR3 in DNA: TGTGCCAGCAGTGAATCCCCTCTCGCTGAAGCTTTCTTT.

This chain connects TRBV7-9 to TRBJ1-2; 7 nucleotides agree with TRBD1. This CDR3 comprises 13 residues. V gave up 5 bases and J gave up 8 bases; unmatched junction bases: 8. Germline CDR1 is SEHNR and CDR2 is FQNEAQ (reference sequence). The DNA for the CDR3 is TGTGCCAGCAGCAAGGGGACAGTTCAAGGCTACACCTTC. Amino acids: CASSKGTVQGYTF.

This clone was observed a handful of times. The V call is TRBV18, the J call TRBJ1-4, with 7 nucleotides matching TRBD1. The CDR3 has 17 amino acids. From germline, CDR1 is KGHSH and CDR2 LQKENI. Trimming removed 0 bases from V and 5 bases from J; junction bases left unmatched: 9. As DNA, the CDR3 is TGTGCCAGCTCACCACCGGGACAGAGGAATGGGAATGAAAAACTGTTTTTT. This codes for CASSPPGQRNGNEKLFF.

The V gene is TRBV4-3, the J gene TRBJ1-2; perhaps TRBD1 as D (6 bases). V dropped 0 bases and J dropped 1 base, with 9 bases sitting between them. The CDR3 extends over 15 amino acids. The V gene's germline CDR1 is LGHNA and CDR2 YSLEER. As DNA, the CDR3 is TGCGCCAGCAGCCAAGATAACAGGGATAACTATGGCTACACCTTC. It specifies CASSQDNRDNYGYTF.

This clone was counted only a few times. This sequence joins TRBV19 and TRBJ2-5; D possibly corresponds to TRBD2 (7 bases). Germline V gene data show CDR1 as LNHDA and CDR2 as SQIVND (reference sequence). The V gene lost 7 bases and the J gene lost 4 bases, with 13 bases spanning the gap. CDR3 length: 13 residues. Here the CDR3 reads CASKEGGVETQYF. The CDR3 nucleotides read TGTGCCAGTAAGGAGGGGGGGGTAGAGACCCAGTACTTC.

This clone is a singleton in its sample. V usage is TRBV18 and J usage is TRBJ1-1; unclear D gene. CDR1 and CDR2 (germline): KGHSH, LQKENI. V was clipped by 4 bases and J by 5 bases, with 17 bases between them. This CDR3 region has 15 residues. This CDR3 reads CASSRSETPGTEAFF. CDR3 coding DNA: TGTGCCAGCTCACGATCCGAGACTCCGGGGACTGAAGCTTTCTTT.

There are a few counts of this clone. The chain is built from TRBV6-1 and TRBJ2-7, with TRBD1 matching over 9 bases. CDR1 MNHNS and CDR2 SASEGT come from the germline V gene. The CDR3 is 15 residues long. Trimming removed 0 bases from V and 4 bases from J; junction bases left unmatched: 4. CDR3 loop: CASSEAQGAIYEQYF. The DNA of the CDR3 is TGTGCCAGCAGTGAAGCACAGGGGGCAATTTACGAGCAGTACTTC.

This chain connects TRBV6-1 to TRBJ2-1; 9 bases match TRBD2. The CDR3 covers 17 residues. Germline CDR1 is MNHNS and CDR2 is SASEGT. V was pared by 3 bases and J by 7 bases, with 13 bases of the junction left unmatched. CDR3 sequence reads: CASSDRPRLAAGNEQFF. CDR3 in DNA: TGTGCCAGCAGTGACCGCCCCCGACTAGCGGCGGGTAATGAGCAGTTCTTC.

In its sample, this clone was seen a few times. The V and J genes are TRBV7-2 and TRBJ1-2; tentatively, D is TRBD1 (6 bases). CDR3 size: 13 residues. Germline lookup yields CDR1 SGHTA and CDR2 FQGNSA. The V and J ends lost 5 bases and 8 bases respectively, with 15 bases between them. Here the CDR3 DNA reads TGTGCCAGCAGCACCTATGAGGGGGAGGGCTACACCTTC. Translating it yields CASSTYEGEGYTF.

The V gene is TRBV28, the J gene TRBJ2-5, with 9 bases identical to TRBD2. The CDR3 is 16 amino acids. J was trimmed by 2 bases and V by 4 bases; bases with no gene match: 8. Germline assignment: CDR1 MDHEN and CDR2 SYDVKM. The CDR3 reads CASSSLSGGPQETQYF. CDR3 coding DNA: TGTGCCAGCAGTTCTCTCAGCGGGGGGCCGCAAGAGACCCAGTACTTC.

Worth noting for this clone: The junction shows a germline mismatch at one end, possibly a read error. The chain is built from TRBV2 and TRBJ2-1, with 13 bases lining up with TRBD2. CDR1 and CDR2 (germline): SNHLY, FYNNEI. The CDR3 runs to 14 residues. The CDR3 spells CAGRGTSGVDEQFF. In DNA form, the CDR3 reads TGTGCCGGCAGAGGGACTAGCGGGGTGGATGAGCAGTTCTTC.

Comments on this clone: Its ends do not fully match the called genes, so a read error is possible. This chain links TRBV6-6 with TRBJ2-3, with D tentatively TRBD2 (7 bases). Germline V gene sequence: CDR1 MNHNY, CDR2 SVGAGI (reference sequence). This CDR3 spans 15 amino acids. Here the CDR3 DNA reads TGTGCCAGCAGTGACTCGTGGGGGGGCCCAGATACGCAGTATTTT. Translated, it gives CASSDSWGGPDTQYF.

J is TRBJ1-1 and V is TRBV5-1; TRBD1 matches at 9 bases. This CDR3 contains 14 residues. The V gene's germline CDR1 is SGHRS and CDR2 YFSETQ. The junction had 12 bases not matched to a gene; V was cut back by 7 bases and J by 8 bases. Here the CDR3 reads CASRPQGQGFEAFF. In nucleotides, the CDR3 is TGCGCCAGCCGACCCCAGGGACAGGGTTTCGAAGCTTTCTTT.

This clone came up once. The rearrangement links TRBV29-1 to TRBJ1-1; D gene uncertain. Per the germline V gene, CDR1 is SQVTM and CDR2 is ANQGSEA. V shed 4 bases and J shed 1 base, with 7 bases lying between them. The CDR3 totals 12 residues. The CDR3 protein is CSVGVSNTEAFF. Written as DNA, the CDR3 is TGCAGCGTTGGAGTCTCGAACACTGAAGCTTTCTTT.

The V call is TRBV30, the J call TRBJ1-6; the D gene is possibly TRBD1 (5 bases). The V and J ends lost 1 base and 9 bases respectively, with 16 bases between them. The germline gives CDR1 GTSNPN, CDR2 SVGIG (reference sequence). This CDR3 comprises 15 residues. CDR3 amino acids: CAWSESRGFGSPLHF. In DNA form, the CDR3 reads TGTGCCTGGAGTGAGTCGCGGGGGTTTGGTTCACCCCTCCACTTT.

J is TRBJ2-1 and V is TRBV6-1; TRBD2 aligns across 9 bases. The CDR3 totals 14 residues. Germline lookup yields CDR1 MNHNS and CDR2 SASEGT. The V and J ends lost 7 bases and 9 bases, in that order; junction bases with no gene match: 10. Written as DNA, the CDR3 is TGTGCCAGCACAGGGTGGGGCGGGGGGGCTGAGCAGTTCTTC. As protein: CASTGWGGGAEQFF.

The rearrangement links TRBV19 to TRBJ2-3, with TRBD2 as a possible D gene (6 bases). Trimming removed 4 bases at V and 1 base at J, with 9 bases between. The CDR3 runs 14 residues. Germline V gene data show CDR1 as LNHDA and CDR2 as SQIVND (reference sequence). The chain's CDR3 is CASSRGTGTDTQYF. For the CDR3, the DNA is TGTGCCAGTAGTAGAGGGACTGGCACAGATACGCAGTATTTT.

This chain uses TRBV7-9 with TRBJ2-7; weak D call: TRBD2 (5 bases). The germline gives CDR1 SEHNR, CDR2 FQNEAQ (reference sequence). V was clipped by 5 bases and J by 0 bases, with 11 bases between them. CDR3 length equals 14 residues. CDR3 sequence reads: CASSDYSGSYEQYF. As DNA, the CDR3 is TGTGCCAGCAGCGACTACTCGGGCTCCTACGAGCAGTACTTC.

The V call is TRBV5-4, the J call TRBJ2-1; D may be TRBD1 (5 bases). The CDR3 runs to 15 residues. Germline CDR1 SGHNT, CDR2 YYREEE (reference sequence). V lost 0 bases, J lost 4 bases, and 11 bases lay in between. The CDR3 DNA is TGTGCCAGCAGCTTGGTAGGGGTCCTATACAATGAGCAGTTCTTC. Amino acids: CASSLVGVLYNEQFF.

This clone has just one count. The rearrangement links TRBV7-2 to TRBJ2-2; D may be TRBD2 (7 bases). This CDR3 region has 14 residues. From germline, CDR1 is SGHTA and CDR2 FQGNSA. V lost 1 base to trimming and J lost 7 bases, with 10 bases between them. CDR3 region: CASSLVRGGGELFF. The CDR3, as DNA: TGTGCCAGCAGCTTAGTAAGGGGGGGCGGGGAGCTGTTTTTT.

The V call is TRBV2, the J call TRBJ1-1, with a weak D call TRBD1 (6 bases). The CDR3 contains 14 residues. The germline V gene has CDR1 SNHLY and CDR2 FYNNEI. The V and J ends lost 3 bases and 5 bases respectively, with 13 bases between them. CDR3 coding DNA: TGTGCCAGCAGTGAGCGGGGGGCAGGGACTGAAGCTTTCTTT. Encoded protein: CASSERGAGTEAFF.